Following are 28 T cell receptor beta chains from one sample sequenced in a study of identifying expanded T cells in peripheral blood (dated by TCRdb to about 2019). The library was obtained by the immunoSEQ multiplex PCR assay. TCRdb holds this immuneACCESS table with in-frame rearrangements only. Some clones are missing; in checked studies, unresolved V genes explain under half, and the rest has no known cause. This sample gives approximately 100,000 clones in total; less than 90% of them show up just once. The ten largest clones represent around 8.2% of the sample. Sequenced: blood. The receptor source for this set is a person between 18 and 69 years old in good health.

V is TRBV18 and J is TRBJ2-2; D unclear. Per the germline V gene, CDR1 is KGHSH and CDR2 is LQKENI. The V end lost 2 bases, the J end lost 0 bases, and 4 bases lay between the germline ends. This CDR3 is built from 14 residues. In nucleotides, the CDR3 is TGTGCCAGCTCACCATACCCGAACACCGGGGAGCTGTTTTTT. It encodes CASSPYPNTGELFF.

This chain uses TRBV27 with TRBJ2-2; the match to TRBD2 covers 10 bases. J gave up 3 bases and V 6 bases, and 7 bases lay outside the gene matches. The CDR3 covers 16 residues. The germline V gene has CDR1 MNHEY and CDR2 SMNVEV (reference sequence). CDR3 region: CASSPLAGFYTGELFF. CDR3 nucleotide sequence: TGTGCCAGCAGCCCACTAGCGGGATTTTACACCGGGGAGCTGTTTTTT.

The CDR3 protein is CASINRGQGIYGYTF. The DNA for the CDR3 is TGTGCCAGTATTAACCGGGGACAGGGGATCTATGGCTACACCTTC. The chain uses TRBV19 and TRBJ1-2; 10 bases are a match to TRBD1. The V segment lost 7 bases and the J segment 4 bases; nucleotides outside the gene matches: 9. Looked up from germline, CDR1 is LNHDA and CDR2 is SQIVND (reference sequence). The CDR3 runs 15 residues.

This chain joins TRBV15 and TRBJ1-5; 7 positions match TRBD1. CDR3 length equals 15 residues. The J segment lost 0 bases and the V segment lost 1 base, leaving 0 bases of the junction unmatched. The germline V gene encodes CDR1 LNHNV and CDR2 YYDKDF (reference sequence). The CDR3 loop is CATSRGTGSNQPQHF. In nucleotides, the CDR3 is TGTGCCACCAGCAGAGGGACAGGTAGCAATCAGCCCCAGCATTTT.

This clone was seen only once. V gene TRBV18 combines with J gene TRBJ1-2; D might be TRBD1 (6 bases). The CDR3 has 14 amino acids. V gave up 6 bases and J gave up 3 bases, with 14 bases separating them. Germline CDR1 is KGHSH and CDR2 is LQKENI. This CDR3 is CASSPSRGDYGYTF. The CDR3 DNA follows: TGTGCCAGCTCCCCCAGCAGGGGTGACTATGGCTACACCTTC. Together with reference TRBV18 and TRBJ1-2, the CDR3 gives the full variable domain: NAGVMQNPRHLVRRRGQEARLRCSPMKGHSHVYWYRQLPEEGLKFMVYLQKENIIDESGMPKERFSAEFPKEGPSILRIQQVVRGDSAAYFCASSPSRGDYGYTFGSGTRLTVV.

The gene calls are TRBV7-3 and TRBJ1-2; 7 bases agree with TRBD1. J gave up 3 bases and V 1 base, and 5 bases lay outside the gene matches. Germline-derived CDR1 and CDR2 are SGHTA and FQGTGA. The CDR3 contains 15 residues. CDR3 sequence (DNA): TGTGCCAGCAGCTTAATAGCAGGGGGTGACTATGGCTACACCTTC. This encodes CASSLIAGGDYGYTF.

The J gene is TRBJ2-1, the V gene TRBV4-2; 8 bases align to TRBD2. V gave up 5 bases and J gave up 0 bases; unmatched junction bases: 3. Looked up from germline, CDR1 is LGHNA and CDR2 is YNFKEQ. The CDR3 loop spans 15 amino acids. As DNA, the CDR3 is TGTGCCAGCAGCTCGAGCGGGGGCTCCTACAATGAGCAGTTCTTC. Translating gives CASSSSGGSYNEQFF.

This clone was seen once. The chain employs TRBV6-1 and TRBJ1-6; a weak D match, TRBD1 (5 bases). This CDR3 has 12 amino acids. V was cut by 7 bases and J by 10 bases, with 11 bases left in between. From germline, CDR1 is MNHNS and CDR2 SASEGT. CDR3 sequence (DNA): TGTGCCAGCAAAGGGAGGGACTCACCCCTCCACTTT. Encoded protein: CASKGRDSPLHF.

The V gene is TRBV7-2, the J gene TRBJ1-1, with 11 bases identical to TRBD1. The CDR3 covers 16 residues. Per the germline V gene, CDR1 is SGHTA and CDR2 is FQGNSA. V shed 6 bases and J 6 bases; nucleotides not matched to a gene: 12. The CDR3 is CASSRTLGQGGSEAFF. The CDR3 nucleotides read TGTGCCAGCAGTCGGACCTTGGGACAGGGGGGGTCTGAAGCTTTCTTT.

The V call is TRBV27, the J call TRBJ2-1, with 11 nucleotides matching TRBD2. This CDR3 is 19 amino acids long. Per the germline V gene, CDR1 is MNHEY and CDR2 is SMNVEV (reference sequence). J was trimmed by 0 bases and V by 4 bases; bases with no gene match: 11. CDR3 sequence: CASSSLAGGPSSSYNEQFF. The CDR3 DNA is TGTGCCAGCAGTTCTTTAGCGGGAGGGCCCTCGAGCTCCTACAATGAGCAGTTCTTC.

This clone appeared once. The chain links TRBV5-1 to TRBJ2-7; 8 nucleotides agree with TRBD2. V shed 1 base, J shed 2 bases, and the junction held 8 bases outside the gene matches. The length of the CDR3 is 16 residues. CDR1 SGHRS and CDR2 YFSETQ come from the germline V gene. The CDR3 reads CASSLREGGPPYEQYF. The CDR3 DNA reads TGCGCCAGCAGCTTGCGGGAGGGAGGGCCCCCCTACGAGCAGTACTTC.

The rearrangement links TRBV7-9 to TRBJ2-7; D unresolved. Germline V lookup: CDR1 SEHNR, CDR2 FQNEAQ (reference sequence). The CDR3 consists of 16 residues. The V and J ends lost 0 bases and 3 bases respectively, with 15 bases between them. For the CDR3, the DNA is TGTGCCAGCAGCTTAGCTGTGCACCCGGCCCTCTACGAGCAGTACTTC. Amino acid sequence: CASSLAVHPALYEQYF.

The chain combines TRBV28 with TRBJ2-1; tentatively, D is TRBD1 (6 bases). CDR3 length equals 14 residues. V was trimmed by 5 bases and J by 7 bases, leaving 15 bases between them. Germline V CDR1 and CDR2: MDHEN, SYDVKM. The CDR3 is CASSQTQGLNEQFF. The CDR3 nucleotides are TGTGCCAGCAGTCAAACACAGGGTTTAAATGAGCAGTTCTTC.

The chain carries TRBV6-5 and TRBJ2-2, with D uncertain. The germline V gene has CDR1 MNHEY and CDR2 SVGAGI. V lost 0 bases and J lost 5, with 7 bases in between. The CDR3 extends over 14 amino acids. Here the CDR3 DNA reads TGTGCCAGCAGTTACTCGATTCTGACCGGGGAGCTGTTTTTT. This translates into CASSYSILTGELFF.

On this clone itself: Other nucleotide sequences in the sample specify the same CDR3. V usage is TRBV7-3 and J usage is TRBJ2-1, with no clear D. This CDR3 has 13 amino acids. The V gene's germline CDR1 is SGHTA and CDR2 FQGTGA. Trimming stripped 0 bases from V and 6 bases from J, with 6 bases between. This CDR3 reads CASSLTGLNEQFF. The CDR3 bases are TGTGCCAGCAGCTTAACAGGCCTCAATGAGCAGTTCTTC.

The chain couples TRBV6-1 to TRBJ2-7; D unresolved. This CDR3 has 12 amino acids. Germline V gene data show CDR1 as MNHNS and CDR2 as SASEGT. Trimming took off 7 bases at V and 6 bases at J, with 13 bases between the two ends. The CDR3 spells CASIRAAGEQYF. CDR3 coding DNA: TGTGCCAGCATCCGGGCAGCCGGCGAGCAGTACTTC.

This clone was counted once. V and J are TRBV7-9 and TRBJ2-2; no reliable D call. Trimming removed 5 bases from V and 3 bases from J, with 10 bases in between. CDR3 size: 14 residues. The V gene's germline CDR1 is SEHNR and CDR2 FQNEAQ (reference sequence). The CDR3 region is CASSPPRDTGELFF. The CDR3 region has the DNA TGTGCCAGCAGCCCTCCTAGGGACACCGGGGAGCTGTTTTTT.

This clone is a singleton in its sample. This chain uses TRBV5-6 with TRBJ2-5, with 12 nucleotides matching TRBD2. The germline V gene encodes CDR1 SGHDT and CDR2 YYEEEE. After removal of 0 bases from V and 4 bases from J, the junction contained 7 bases not matched to a gene. The CDR3 has 17 amino acids. Here the CDR3 DNA reads TGTGCCAGCAGCTTGGTGCTAGCGGGGGGGACTTCAGAGACCCAGTACTTC. This sequence encodes CASSLVLAGGTSETQYF. Drawing the rest from reference TRBV5-6 and TRBJ2-5, the complete variable domain is DAGVTQSPTHLIKTRGQQVTLRCSPKSGHDTVSWYQQALGQGPQFIFQYYEEEERQRGNFPDRFSGHQFPNYSSELNVNALLLGDSALYLCASSLVLAGGTSETQYFGPGTRLLVL.

The chain uses TRBV20-1 and TRBJ2-1; 7 positions agree with TRBD2. V shed 5 bases and J 10 bases; nucleotides not matched to a gene: 5. Germline-derived CDR1 and CDR2 are DFQATT and SNEGSKA (reference sequence). The CDR3 sequence is 11 residues long. The CDR3 is CSAAIAGEQFF. DNA of the CDR3: TGCAGTGCTGCGATAGCGGGCGAGCAGTTCTTC.

The chain employs TRBV6-6 and TRBJ2-3; the match to TRBD1 covers 7 bases. V dropped 2 bases and J dropped 6; count of bases not matched to a gene: 5. Germline CDR1 and CDR2: MNHNY and SVGAGI (reference sequence). This CDR3 is 14 amino acids long. CDR3 DNA: TGTGCCAGCAGTTACGGGACAGCCTCCGATACGCAGTATTTT. Encoded protein: CASSYGTASDTQYF.

This chain joins TRBV19 and TRBJ2-2; D gene unclear. This CDR3 spans 14 amino acids. Germline lookup yields CDR1 LNHDA and CDR2 SQIVND (reference sequence). Trimming left V 10 bases short and J 6 bases short, with 18 bases between. CDR3 region: CATLAVLVPGELFF. In nucleotides, the CDR3 is TGTGCCACTTTAGCTGTGTTGGTTCCCGGGGAGCTGTTTTTT.

The chain combines TRBV5-1 with TRBJ1-5; TRBD1 is a possible D gene (6 bases). The V end was cut by 1 base, the J end by 7 bases, with 15 bases between. The CDR3 consists of 15 residues. Germline V gene sequence: CDR1 SGHRS, CDR2 YFSETQ. CDR3 nucleotides: TGCGCCAGCAGCTTGTCAGGGGATGGTCGACAGCCCCAGCATTTT. Translated, it gives CASSLSGDGRQPQHF.

A few counts support this clone. This sequence joins TRBV5-6 and TRBJ2-7; TRBD1 agrees at 9 bases. The J segment lost 2 bases and the V segment lost 4 bases, leaving 13 bases of the junction unmatched. The CDR3 loop spans 17 amino acids. Germline CDR1 SGHDT, CDR2 YYEEEE. The CDR3 spells CASSTLLQGALAYEQYF. CDR3 bases: TGTGCCAGCAGCACCCTGCTACAGGGGGCGCTTGCCTACGAGCAGTACTTC.

The gene calls are TRBV7-9 and TRBJ2-2; TRBD1 agrees at 7 bases. Looked up from germline, CDR1 is SEHNR and CDR2 is FQNEAQ (reference sequence). V lost 4 bases, J lost 5 bases, and 7 bases stayed unmatched. This CDR3 has 15 residues. This chain's CDR3 is CASSSLGRGTGELFF. The CDR3 coding sequence is TGTGCCAGCAGCTCGCTAGGCAGGGGGACCGGGGAGCTGTTTTTT.

V is TRBV5-1 and J is TRBJ2-3, with 8 nucleotides matching TRBD2. The CDR3 extends over 17 amino acids. V shed 5 bases, J shed 5 bases, and the junction held 16 bases outside the gene matches. Germline lookup yields CDR1 SGHRS and CDR2 YFSETQ. The CDR3 is CASSSPPPGGPEDTQYF. CDR3 sequence (DNA): TGCGCCAGCAGTTCACCCCCACCGGGAGGGCCTGAAGATACGCAGTATTTT. Combining the CDR3 with reference TRBV5-1 and TRBJ2-3 gives the whole variable domain KAGVTQTPRYLIKTRGQQVTLSCSPISGHRSVSWYQQTPGQGLQFLFEYFSETQRNKGNFPGRFSGRQFSNSRSEMNVSTLELGDSALYLCASSSPPPGGPEDTQYFGPGTRLTVL.

This chain uses TRBV15 with TRBJ1-5; TRBD1 is a possible D gene (6 bases). V was shortened by 3 bases and J by 7 bases, with 13 bases between the two germline ends. This CDR3 region has 14 residues. From germline, CDR1 is LNHNV and CDR2 YYDKDF (reference sequence). Written as DNA, the CDR3 is TGTGCCACCAGCAGTGAACAGGGAAACCAGCCCCAGCATTTT. This gives the protein CATSSEQGNQPQHF. Complete variable domain (other parts from reference TRBV15 and TRBJ1-5): DAMVIQNPRYQVTQFGKPVTLSCSQTLNHNVMYWYQQKSSQAPKLLFHYYDKDFNNEADTPDNFQSRRPNTSFCFLDIRSPGLGDTAMYLCATSSEQGNQPQHFGDGTRLSIL.

This chain connects TRBV5-1 to TRBJ1-3; D call uncertain. The V gene lost 0 bases and the J gene lost 0 bases, with 10 bases spanning the gap. There are 16 residues in the CDR3. Germline V gene lookup returns CDR1 SGHRS and CDR2 YFSETQ. The CDR3 loop reads CASSLGYGSSGNTIYF. CDR3 bases: TGCGCCAGCAGCTTGGGCTACGGGAGCTCTGGAAACACCATATATTTT.

V usage is TRBV18 and J usage is TRBJ1-6; 10 positions agree with TRBD1. CDR1 and CDR2 from the germline V gene are KGHSH and LQKENI. The length of the CDR3 is 18 residues. After removal of 3 bases from V and 2 bases from J, the junction contained 7 bases not matched to a gene. CDR3: CASSPEGQGFTYNSPLHF. The CDR3 DNA reads as TGTGCCAGCTCACCCGAGGGACAGGGGTTCACCTATAATTCACCCCTCCACTTT. Complete variable domain (other parts from reference TRBV18 and TRBJ1-6): NAGVMQNPRHLVRRRGQEARLRCSPMKGHSHVYWYRQLPEEGLKFMVYLQKENIIDESGMPKERFSAEFPKEGPSILRIQQVVRGDSAAYFCASSPEGQGFTYNSPLHFGNGTRLTVT.